The rows below give T cell receptor beta chains drawn from one sample of a study of T-cell memory formation after mild COVID-19. TCRdb processed the 5' RACE reads anew with MiXCR; each CDR3 protein has one entry. The sample consists of roughly 450,000 distinct CDR3 sequences, approximately 18% of them appearing once. The sample comprised PBMCs or a T cell subset sorted from them (not recorded which). All receptors derive from an adult woman who had mild COVID-19 (a few samples of this study predate the infection). Cell type and time point are not known. Each CDR3 is given with its conserved first and last residue. A D gene is named only where the DNA matches it firmly. Rows may omit the clone size; those that give it use once, few, many or a size class.

DNA: TGTGCCAGCAGTGCGGACAGAGACTATGGCTACACCTTC
CDR3: CASSADRDYGYTF
V: TRBV9
J: TRBJ1-2
D: -
size: many

DNA: TGTGCCAGCAGCCCACGGACCGGCGGGGGGTCCCAGTACTTC
CDR3: CASSPRTGGGSQYF
V: TRBV7-7
J: TRBJ2-5
D: TRBD2
size: -

DNA: TGCAGCGTTATGTATCAGCGGACCACAGATACGCAGTATTTT
CDR3: CSVMYQRTTDTQYF
V: TRBV29-1
J: TRBJ2-3
D: -
size: many

DNA: TGTGCCAGCAGCCCCCAGGGGGGAGAGACCCAGTACTTC
CDR3: CASSPQGGETQYF
V: TRBV7-3
J: TRBJ2-5
D: -
size: -

DNA: TGTGCCAGCAGTAGACAGGGAGGGACCTATCAGCCCCAGCATTTT
CDR3: CASSRQGGTYQPQHF
V: TRBV27
J: TRBJ1-5
D: TRBD1
size: -

DNA: TGTGCCAGCAGCCAAGTAGGTGGCCAGGGAGGGGAGTTT
CDR3: CASSQVGGQGGEF
V: TRBV3-1
J: TRBJ1-1
D: -
size: -

DNA: TGTGCCAGCAGCCCCTCGGTGGGGCAGGGAACAGATACGCAGTATTTT
CDR3: CASSPSVGQGTDTQYF
V: TRBV6-5
J: TRBJ2-3
D: -
size: -

DNA: TGTGCCAGCAGTGGTGGGACAGCCCTCTACGAGCAGTACTTC
CDR3: CASSGGTALYEQYF
V: TRBV6-1
J: TRBJ2-7
D: TRBD1
size: few

DNA: TGTGCCAGCAGCGTCGCCAGCGGGGGAATCACAGATACGCAGTATTTT
CDR3: CASSVASGGITDTQYF
V: TRBV9
J: TRBJ2-3
D: TRBD2
size: few

DNA: TGTGCCAGCAGCTTACAACGTAATGAGCAGTTCTTC
CDR3: CASSLQRNEQFF
V: TRBV7-2
J: TRBJ2-1
D: -
size: -

DNA: TGCGCCAGCAGCTTGGCCGGGACTAGGGGAGAGGAGCAGTTCTTC
CDR3: CASSLAGTRGEEQFF
V: TRBV5-1
J: TRBJ2-1
D: TRBD2
size: -

DNA: TGCGCCAGCAGCCAAGATCGGGCGGGGGTGGTTGGCTACACCTTC
CDR3: CASSQDRAGVVGYTF
V: TRBV4-1
J: TRBJ1-2
D: -
size: few

DNA: TGTGCTGAAAGGAGCTCCTACAATGAGCAGTTCTTC
CDR3: CAERSSYNEQFF
V: TRBV30
J: TRBJ2-1
D: -
size: few

DNA: TGCAGTGCTAGTCGACCCGGCGGGGGGCGAGAAGCTTTCTTT
CDR3: CSASRPGGGREAFF
V: TRBV20-1
J: TRBJ1-1
D: -
size: few

DNA: TGCAGTGCTAGAGCGGGGGGCCGTGGAGATACGCAGTATTTT
CDR3: CSARAGGRGDTQYF
V: TRBV20-1
J: TRBJ2-3
D: -
size: few

DNA: TGTGCCAGCAGTCCACCCCACCTAGCGGGAGGTGGTACGCAGTATTTT
CDR3: CASSPPHLAGGGTQYF
V: TRBV25-1
J: TRBJ2-3
D: TRBD2
size: -

DNA: TGTGCCACCAGCAGCTATCCAAGATTCTCATATGGCTACACCTTC
CDR3: CATSSYPRFSYGYTF
V: TRBV15
J: TRBJ1-2
D: -
size: few

DNA: TGTGCCATCAGCCGCGGCCAACAGAGCTACGAGCAGTACTTC
CDR3: CAISRGQQSYEQYF
V: TRBV10-3
J: TRBJ2-7
D: -
size: few

DNA: TGCAGTGCTAGTAATTATGGCTACACCTTC
CDR3: CSASNYGYTF
V: TRBV20-1
J: TRBJ1-2
D: -
size: -

DNA: TGTGCCAGCAGGTGGACAGGGGACTATGGCTACACCTTC
CDR3: CASRWTGDYGYTF
V: TRBV27
J: TRBJ1-2
D: TRBD1
size: -

DNA: TGTGCCAGCCGCCCCCATGGCCCGGGAGGCTATGGCTACACCTTC
CDR3: CASRPHGPGGYGYTF
V: TRBV2
J: TRBJ1-2
D: -
size: few